Each of the 5 T cell receptor beta chains below was sequenced from the same sample in a study of T-cell memory formation after mild COVID-19. One entry per CDR3 protein results from TCRdb running MiXCR on the 5' RACE reads. The sample lists approximately 580,000 distinct CDR3 sequences; around 21% were seen once. The specimen sequenced was PBMCs or a T cell subset sorted from them (not recorded which). These receptors were collected from an adult woman who had mild COVID-19 (a few samples of this study predate the infection). Cell type and time point are not known.

This clonotype was seen a few times. The rearrangement uses TRBV5-1 and TRBJ2-7; D gene uncertain. CDR1 and CDR2 from the germline V gene are SGHRS and YFSETQ. The CDR3 spans 15 residues. V lost 5 bases, J lost 3 bases, and 18 bases lay in between. The CDR3 spells CASRSTPHPDYEQYF. The CDR3 nucleotides are TGCGCCAGCAGATCGACCCCTCACCCCGACTACGAGCAGTACTTC.

This clonotype was seen repeatedly, ten times or more. This chain uses TRBV5-1 with TRBJ2-7; possibly TRBD2 for D (6 bases). In germline, CDR1 is SGHRS, CDR2 YFSETQ. The CDR3 is made up of 14 amino acids. The V gene lost 4 bases and the J gene lost 3 bases, with 14 bases spanning the gap. The CDR3 reads CASSIASGGYEQYF. The CDR3 nucleotides read TGCGCCAGCAGCATCGCTTCCGGGGGCTACGAGCAGTACTTC.

The chain uses TRBV9 and TRBJ2-1, with 14 positions matching TRBD2. In germline, CDR1 is SGDLS, CDR2 YYNGEE. The CDR3 has 15 amino acids. The V gene end was trimmed by 3 bases and the J gene end by 10 bases; junction bases not matched to a gene: 6. CDR3 sequence (DNA): TGTGCCAGCAGCGCCCGACTAGCGGGGGGGTCCGAGCAGTTCTTC. Protein product: CASSARLAGGSEQFF.

The rearrangement links TRBV12-3 or TRBV12-4 to TRBJ2-3, with 10 bases identical to TRBD2. The V and J ends lost 8 bases and 3 bases, in that order; junction bases with no gene match: 8. CDR3 length: 15 amino acids. The CDR3 DNA reads TGTGCCAGCGCCCCCGGGACTAGCGAAACAGATACGCAGTATTTT. Protein: CASAPGTSETDTQYF.

This clonotype was observed a few times. The rearrangement joins TRBV5-1 to TRBJ1-5, with TRBD1 matching over 8 bases. The CDR3 has 15 amino acids. Losses at the gene ends were 4 bases for V and 0 bases for J; bases not matched to a gene: 3. Per the germline V gene, CDR1 is SGHRS and CDR2 is YFSETQ. The CDR3, as DNA: TGCGCCAGCAGCCCGACAGGGGATAGCAATCAGCCCCAGCATTTT. This encodes CASSPTGDSNQPQHF.